Below, one T cell receptor beta chain is given with its context. The record originates from a study of blood T cell repertoires in COVID-19. As for the study in general: Samples taken during acute and convalescent COVID-19 were collected in the United States, Italy and Spain. In each case, the material was cDNA or gDNA derived from T cells, B-cell-depleted T cells, or PBMCs.

Original handling: Estimates of nucleated cell counts were drawn from the amplification of reference gene primers. The assay was immunoSEQ multiplex PCR, and TCRdb's table has in-frame clones only and misses some. V and J calls and clone size are given by that table; D and trimming were obtained from the DNA. This sample yields about 110,000 clones, of which about 90% are seen a single time; 4.9% belongs to the top ten. Sample: peripheral blood. This TCR was sampled from a man in his forties with active or convalescent COVID-19.

This CDR3 is CASREQGSNSPLHF. The CDR3, as DNA: TGTGCCAGCCGAGAACAGGGGAGTAATTCACCCCTCCACTTT. The chain joins TRBV28 to TRBJ1-6, with 7 positions matching TRBD1. Germline CDR1 is MDHEN and CDR2 is SYDVKM. This CDR3 has 14 amino acids. Unmatched junction bases numbered 7, after V lost 8 bases and J lost 6 bases.